This record concerns one T cell receptor beta chain sequence. Its recognized antigen is unknown. The record has no base qualities; no much larger clone is one base away. This entry belongs to a study of T cells after yellow fever vaccination (dated by TCRdb to about 2019). General notes on the study: The SMART-Seq v4 Ultra Low Input RNA kit was used to prepare libraries from fractions with low cell numbers. To follow T-cell clones before and after primary and booster YFV17D yellow fever vaccination, bulk TCR alpha and beta repertoires were sequenced over time. Blood was collected at multiple timepoints before and after primary and secondary immunization, and bulk PBMC replicates and cell subsets were isolated. The cohort comprised two healthy male donors, one aged 18 to 29 and one aged 30 to 40 years. Broader findings and caveats from the paper: After the booster, most clones that had expanded after primary vaccination were detected again (over 95% of CD4 and 70% to 90% of CD8), suggesting broad maintenance of memory. Because only two donors were included in the study, the extent to which the findings can be generalized is limited. Compared with the primary T-cell response, the secondary T-cell response was weaker but faster, peaking on day 5 rather than day 15. A small share of clonotypes was detected in both CD4 and CD8 compartments, with the overlap likely arising from convergent recombination. Computational filtering was required because FACS-sorted repertoires could contain abundant contaminating clonotypes from the bulk population.

The germline V gene encodes CDR1 SGHAT and CDR2 FQNNGV. Relative to germline, V is missing 5 bases and J is missing 15 bases, with 25 bases of the junction outside any gene match. The CDR3 runs 18 amino acids, cysteine and phenylalanine included. Only the CDR3 region is kept as DNA, spanning 54 bases read in frame from base 1. TCR cDNA was synthesized by 5'RACE template switching, through which a universal primer site and unique molecular identifiers were introduced. Priming of cDNA synthesis was performed from both the TCR alpha and TCR beta constant segments. Two PCR steps were used to amplify libraries, with sample barcodes and sequencing adapters being added in the second step. Sequencing of libraries was performed on Illumina HiSeq 2500 (2x100 bp) or NovaSeq (2x150 bp). The study's processing was this. MIGEC was used to demultiplex reads and collapse the reads into UMI consensus sequences, and MiXCR was used for V(D)J alignment. Using edgeR on replicate PBMC samples, clonotypes were called vaccine-responding if FDR was below 0.01 and the log2 fold change was above 5 up to day 15. Bulk clonotypes were assigned CD4 or CD8 identity according to which sequenced CD4 or CD8 repertoire held them at higher abundance. The raw public data were reprocessed by TCRdb itself: fastp quality trimming at Q25, MiXCR clonotype calling, in-frame beta chains only. Records with the same CDR3 protein are collapsed into one entry carrying the most frequent genes and DNA. The V and J calls were not made by the authors but by TCRdb's processing. The sample yields 450,000 to 650,000 distinct CDR3 sequences; 13% were counted once. Together, the top ten hold over 12% of the sample.

Taken with the paper, the label for treatment or condition translates to: live attenuated yellow fever vaccine strain. At every blood-draw timepoint, two biological replicates of bulk PBMCs were collected. A standard Ficoll-Paque protocol was used to isolate PBMCs from peripheral blood. RNA was extracted with TriZol from bulk PBMCs, CD4 and CD8 fractions, and dextramer-positive and dextramer-negative fractions. This clonotype originated in a man younger than 40 who received the YFV17D yellow fever vaccine. The specimen comprised PBMCs, sampled on the day of the yellow fever booster vaccination. The chain uses TRBV11-2 and TRBJ2-3, with TRBD2 matching 11 junction bases. The nucleotide sequence is given as TGTGCCAGCAGCAACCTACTAGCGGGAGACGTAACCGCCGGTCCGCGATATTTT. Translated, it gives CASSNLLAGDVTAGPRYF. Full variable domain (CDR3 extended with the reference TRBV11-2 and TRBJ2-3 proteins): EAGVAQSPRYKIIEKRQSVAFWCNPISGHATLYWYQQILGQGPKLLIQFQNNGVVDDSQLPKDRFSAERLKGVDSTLKIQPAKLEDSAVYLCASSNLLAGDVTAGPRYFGPGTRLTVL.